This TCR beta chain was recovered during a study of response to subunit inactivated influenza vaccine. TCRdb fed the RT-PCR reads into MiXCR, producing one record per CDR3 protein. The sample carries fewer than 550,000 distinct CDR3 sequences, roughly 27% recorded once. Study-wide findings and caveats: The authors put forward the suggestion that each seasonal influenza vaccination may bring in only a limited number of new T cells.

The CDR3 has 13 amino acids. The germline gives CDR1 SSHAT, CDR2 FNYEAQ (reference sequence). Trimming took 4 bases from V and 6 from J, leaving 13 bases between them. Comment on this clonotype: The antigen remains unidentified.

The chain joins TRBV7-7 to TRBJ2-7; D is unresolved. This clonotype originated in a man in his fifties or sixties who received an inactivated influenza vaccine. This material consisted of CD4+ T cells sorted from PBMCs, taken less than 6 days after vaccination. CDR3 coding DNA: TGTGCCAGCAGCTCGGGCGGCGATTCCGAGCAGTACTTC. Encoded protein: CASSSGGDSEQYF. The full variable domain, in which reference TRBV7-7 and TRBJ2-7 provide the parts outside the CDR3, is GAGVSQSPRYKVTKRGQDVTLRCDPISSHATLYWYQQALGQGPEFLTYFNYEAQPDKSGLPSDRFSAERPEGSISTLTIQRTEQRDSAMYRCASSSGGDSEQYFGPGTRLTVT.